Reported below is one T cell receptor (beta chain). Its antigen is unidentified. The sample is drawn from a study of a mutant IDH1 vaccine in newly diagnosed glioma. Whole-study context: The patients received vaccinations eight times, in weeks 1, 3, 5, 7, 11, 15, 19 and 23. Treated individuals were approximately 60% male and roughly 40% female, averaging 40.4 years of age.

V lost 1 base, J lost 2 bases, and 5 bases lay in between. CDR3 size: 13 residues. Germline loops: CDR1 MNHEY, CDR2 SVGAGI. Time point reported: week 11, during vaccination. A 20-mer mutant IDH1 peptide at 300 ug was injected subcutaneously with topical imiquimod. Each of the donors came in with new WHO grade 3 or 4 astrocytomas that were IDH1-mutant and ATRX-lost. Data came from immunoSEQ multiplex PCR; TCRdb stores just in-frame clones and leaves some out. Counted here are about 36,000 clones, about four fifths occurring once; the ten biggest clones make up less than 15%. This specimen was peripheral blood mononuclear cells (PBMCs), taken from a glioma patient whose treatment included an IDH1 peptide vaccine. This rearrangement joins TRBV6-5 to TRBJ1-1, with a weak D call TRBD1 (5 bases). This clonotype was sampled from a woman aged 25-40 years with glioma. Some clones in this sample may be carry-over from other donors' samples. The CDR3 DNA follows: TGTGCCAGCAGTTACTGGGACAACACTGAAGCTTTCTTT. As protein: CASSYWDNTEAFF.